The next 10 T cell receptor beta chains were all read from a single sample in a study of T cells in Graves' hyperthyroidism and ophthalmopathy. TCR beta CDR3 region amplification was performed from RNA transcripts. HTBI primers were the set used in a first-round RT-PCR of the TCR CDR3. One entry per CDR3 protein results from TCRdb running MiXCR on the multiplex PCR reads. This sample carries about 380,000 distinct CDR3 sequences, 14% of them seen once, and the ten largest clones take 9.5% to 12%. Sequenced material: blood. Receptor source: a woman in her sixties with Graves' hyperthyroidism.

This clonotype was observed many times. The genes are TRBV30 and TRBJ1-1, with D tentatively TRBD1 (5 bases). Germline CDR1 GTSNPN, CDR2 SVGIG (reference sequence). The V gene lost 5 bases and the J gene lost 4 bases, with 14 bases spanning the gap. CDR3 length: 13 amino acids. CDR3 in amino acids: CAWDTRRGTEAFF. The CDR3 coding sequence is TGTGCCTGGGACACGCGAAGGGGCACTGAAGCTTTCTTT.

As concerns this clonotype: A much larger clone sits a single nucleotide away, making a read error possible. The chain is built from TRBV9 and TRBJ2-1, with TRBD1 identical over 7 bases. Germline trimming cut 2 bases from V and 5 bases from J; bases unmatched to any gene: 7. Germline-derived CDR1 and CDR2 are SGDLS and YYNGEE. CDR3 length: 15 amino acids. Written as DNA, the CDR3 is TGTGCCAGCAGCGTTGGAGACAGGGAAAACAATGAGCAGTTCTTC. Translating it yields CASSVGDRENNEQFF.

This clonotype was seen a handful of times. The rearrangement links TRBV29-1 to TRBJ2-2; D uncertain. The germline V and J ends were trimmed by 4 bases and 3 bases, with 15 bases remaining between them. CDR1 SQVTM and CDR2 ANQGSEA come from the germline V gene. This CDR3 has 15 residues. Here the CDR3 DNA reads TGCAGCGTTGTGACCCCACCTTGGTACACCGGGGAGCTGTTTTTT. The encoded protein is CSVVTPPWYTGELFF.

This clonotype was detected many times. This rearrangement joins TRBV13 to TRBJ2-3; 13 bases line up with TRBD2. Germline V gives CDR1 PRHDT, CDR2 FYEKMQ (reference sequence). The CDR3 loop spans 17 amino acids. The J segment lost 7 bases and the V segment lost 1 base, leaving 8 bases of the junction unmatched. In DNA form, the CDR3 reads TGTGCCAGCAGCTTAGCTCGCGGACTAGCGGGAGAGAATACGCAGTATTTT. This encodes CASSLARGLAGENTQYF. Drawing the rest from reference TRBV13 and TRBJ2-3, the complete variable domain is AAGVIQSPRHLIKEKRETATLKCYPIPRHDTVYWYQQGPGQDPQFLISFYEKMQSDKGSIPDRFSAQQFSDYHSELNMSSLELGDSALYFCASSLARGLAGENTQYFGPGTRLTVL.

There are many counts of this clonotype. This sequence joins TRBV30 and TRBJ1-1; D uncertain. Germline V gene sequence: CDR1 GTSNPN, CDR2 SVGIG (reference sequence). Trimming left V 3 bases short and J 4 bases short, with 18 bases between. The CDR3 spans 15 residues. The CDR3 reads CAWRAGEIYSTEAFF. Here the CDR3 DNA reads TGTGCCTGGAGGGCTGGGGAAATATACTCCACTGAAGCTTTCTTT.

This clonotype showed up just a few times. The chain has TRBV12-3 or TRBV12-4 and TRBJ1-2; 10 bases map to TRBD1. Trimming removed 6 bases from V and 10 bases from J; junction bases left unmatched: 2. This CDR3 has 11 residues. In DNA form, the CDR3 reads TGTGCCAGCAGCGGGACAGGGGACTACACCTTC. It translates to CASSGTGDYTF.

This clonotype was observed at least ten times. This chain links TRBV20-1 with TRBJ1-4; D remains ambiguous. The germline CDR1 and CDR2 sequences are DFQATT and SNEGSKA (reference sequence). Trimming pared 0 bases from V and 2 bases from J, leaving 10 bases between. There are 15 residues in the CDR3. The CDR3 sequence is CSARDPGNTNEKLFF. The CDR3 bases are TGCAGTGCTAGAGATCCGGGGAATACTAATGAAAAACTGTTTTTT.

V and J are TRBV15 and TRBJ2-5; 8 bases match TRBD1. From germline, CDR1 is LNHNV and CDR2 YYDKDF (reference sequence). V shed 0 bases, J shed 4 bases, and the junction held 4 bases outside the gene matches. The length of the CDR3 is 15 residues. CDR3 sequence (DNA): TGTGCCACCAGCAGAGATCCCGACAGGGGAGAGACCCAGTACTTC. Encoded protein: CATSRDPDRGETQYF. The full variable domain, with the rest looked up from reference TRBV15 and TRBJ2-5, is DAMVIQNPRYQVTQFGKPVTLSCSQTLNHNVMYWYQQKSSQAPKLLFHYYDKDFNNEADTPDNFQSRRPNTSFCFLDIRSPGLGDTAMYLCATSRDPDRGETQYFGPGTRLLVL.

A few counts support this clonotype. V and J are TRBV27 and TRBJ1-2, with D possibly matching TRBD1 (5 bases). Germline CDR1 is MNHEY and CDR2 is SMNVEV (reference sequence). Between the trimmed V and J ends, which lost 8 bases and 7 bases, there was a span of 14 bases. The CDR3 runs 12 residues. CDR3: CASGAGNRGYTF. CDR3 nucleotide sequence: TGTGCCAGCGGGGCGGGGAATCGTGGCTACACCTTC.

The table lists this clonotype with many counts. The chain recombines TRBV2 with TRBJ1-5; tentative D call: TRBD1 (5 bases). The V end lost 7 bases, the J end lost 6 bases, and 16 bases lay between the germline ends. CDR1 and CDR2 from the germline V gene are SNHLY and FYNNEI. This CDR3 has 14 residues. CDR3 nucleotides: TGTGCCAGCATCGGAGGGGACTGGGGTCAGCCCCAGCATTTT. It yields the protein CASIGGDWGQPQHF.